Listed below are T cell receptor beta chains from one sample, sequenced in a study of ipilimumab plus nivolumab after autologous stem cell transplantation. The table came from immunoSEQ multiplex PCR; TCRdb's copy has only in-frame clones and leaves some out. The data show over 80,000 clones, with 75% to 85% seen just once and 2.2% held by the top ten. Source: PBMCs, taken in a trial of ipilimumab plus nivolumab as post-transplant consolidation. The receptors shown here come from a male donor with diffuse large B-cell lymphoma. Both conserved end residues are part of each CDR3. The D gene is left open where the match is weak. Not every row has a clone size; where given, it reads once, few, many or a size class.

v_call: TRBV30; d_call: .; clone_size: .; j_call: TRBJ2-7; cdr3_nt: TGTGCCTGGAGTCTGACTTCCTACGAGCAGTACTTC; cdr3_aa: CAWSLTSYEQYF
v_call: TRBV7-2; d_call: .; clone_size: .; j_call: TRBJ2-5; cdr3_nt: TGTGCCAGCAGCTTAGGGGGTTTCGGCCAAGAGACCCAGTACTTC; cdr3_aa: CASSLGGFGQETQYF
v_call: TRBV5-6; d_call: .; clone_size: few; j_call: TRBJ2-5; cdr3_nt: TGTGCCAGCAGCTTTGGGATGGGGTCCGTTGGAGAGACCCAGTACTTC; cdr3_aa: CASSFGMGSVGETQYF
v_call: TRBV7-9; d_call: .; clone_size: .; j_call: TRBJ1-4; cdr3_nt: TGTGCCAGCAGCTTATCAGGGACTGAAAAACTGTTTTTT; cdr3_aa: CASSLSGTEKLFF
v_call: TRBV6-1; d_call: .; clone_size: .; j_call: TRBJ2-1; cdr3_nt: TGTGCCAGCAGTGCTTTGCCCCCTAATGAGCAGTTCTTC; cdr3_aa: CASSALPPNEQFF
v_call: TRBV7-8; d_call: .; clone_size: few; j_call: TRBJ1-3; cdr3_nt: TGTGCCAGCAGCTCCCCCCAGGGTTTTGGAAACACCATATATTTT; cdr3_aa: CASSSPQGFGNTIYF
v_call: TRBV6-1; d_call: .; clone_size: .; j_call: TRBJ1-4; cdr3_nt: TGTGCCAGCAGACTCCCCGGGACGGGTAATGAAAAACTGTTTTTT; cdr3_aa: CASRLPGTGNEKLFF
v_call: TRBV19; d_call: TRBD2; clone_size: .; j_call: TRBJ2-1; cdr3_nt: TGTGCCAGCTCTAGCGGGGTGTACAATGAGCAGTTCTTC; cdr3_aa: CASSSGVYNEQFF
v_call: TRBV11-2; d_call: TRBD1; clone_size: few; j_call: TRBJ2-7; cdr3_nt: TGTGCCAGCAGCTTACGGGACAGCTCCTACGAGCAGTACTTC; cdr3_aa: CASSLRDSSYEQYF
v_call: TRBV4-1; d_call: .; clone_size: .; j_call: TRBJ2-3; cdr3_nt: TGCGCCAGCAGCCACTCACCGGACCACCCCGGGACAGATACGCAGTATTTT; cdr3_aa: CASSHSPDHPGTDTQYF
v_call: TRBV19; d_call: TRBD2; clone_size: .; j_call: TRBJ2-3; cdr3_nt: TGTGCCAGTAGTATAAGCGGGACTCCACACTCGTATTTT; cdr3_aa: CASSISGTPHSYF
v_call: TRBV6-5; d_call: TRBD1; clone_size: .; j_call: TRBJ1-1; cdr3_nt: TGTGCCAGCAGTTACTCGATCGGGACAGGGGGCGCTGAAGCTTTCTTT; cdr3_aa: CASSYSIGTGGAEAFF
v_call: TRBV6-1; d_call: TRBD1; clone_size: once; j_call: TRBJ1-3; cdr3_nt: TGTGCCAGCCACCAACAGGGGTCAAACACCATATATTTT; cdr3_aa: CASHQQGSNTIYF
v_call: TRBV27; d_call: TRBD1; clone_size: .; j_call: TRBJ1-3; cdr3_nt: TGTGCCAGCAGTTCGTTGACAGGGGCTGGAAACACCATATATTTT; cdr3_aa: CASSSLTGAGNTIYF
v_call: TRBV5-1; d_call: .; clone_size: .; j_call: TRBJ1-2; cdr3_nt: TGCGCCAGCAGCTTAAGGACAGACTATGGCTACACCTTC; cdr3_aa: CASSLRTDYGYTF
v_call: TRBV2; d_call: .; clone_size: .; j_call: TRBJ1-6; cdr3_nt: TGTGCCAGCACGGCCTACTATAATTCACCCCTCCACTTT; cdr3_aa: CASTAYYNSPLHF
v_call: TRBV6-5; d_call: .; clone_size: .; j_call: TRBJ1-4; cdr3_nt: TGTGCCAGCAGTTACTCCCTGGGGGGTTTGGATGAAAAACTGTTTTTT; cdr3_aa: CASSYSLGGLDEKLFF
v_call: TRBV5-4; d_call: .; clone_size: once; j_call: TRBJ1-2; cdr3_nt: TGTGCCAGCAGCCCTGAACTACAGGGAGGAGGCTACACCTTC; cdr3_aa: CASSPELQGGGYTF
v_call: TRBV12-5; d_call: TRBD1; clone_size: .; j_call: TRBJ2-1; cdr3_nt: TGTGCTAGTGGACCCGGGACAGGAGTGCATGAGCAGTTCTTC; cdr3_aa: CASGPGTGVHEQFF
v_call: TRBV7-8; d_call: .; clone_size: .; j_call: TRBJ2-7; cdr3_nt: TGTGCCAGCAGCTTAATAGTCGAGCAGTACTTC; cdr3_aa: CASSLIVEQYF
v_call: TRBV6-1; d_call: .; clone_size: .; j_call: TRBJ1-1; cdr3_nt: TGTGCCAGCAGGGTGAACTCAGCGAACACTGAAGCTTTCTTT; cdr3_aa: CASRVNSANTEAFF
v_call: TRBV6-1; d_call: TRBD2; clone_size: .; j_call: TRBJ2-3; cdr3_nt: TGTGCCAGCAGTGAATATCCTAGCGGGGGGGCCATGGGCACAGATACGCAGTATTTT; cdr3_aa: CASSEYPSGGAMGTDTQYF
v_call: TRBV19; d_call: .; clone_size: .; j_call: TRBJ2-2; cdr3_nt: TGTGCCAGGACCGGGACGGAAAACACCGGGGAGCTGTTTTTT; cdr3_aa: CARTGTENTGELFF
v_call: TRBV10-3; d_call: .; clone_size: .; j_call: TRBJ1-2; cdr3_nt: TGTGCCATCAGTGAGAGAGGGAATGGCTACACCTTC; cdr3_aa: CAISERGNGYTF
v_call: TRBV2; d_call: .; clone_size: few; j_call: TRBJ1-1; cdr3_nt: TGTGCCAGCCGGCGGAGGTGGGACACTGAAGCTTTCTTT; cdr3_aa: CASRRRWDTEAFF
v_call: TRBV6-6; d_call: .; clone_size: .; j_call: TRBJ2-3; cdr3_nt: TGTGCCAGCAGTTACTCGAGAGACAGCACAGATACGCAGTATTTT; cdr3_aa: CASSYSRDSTDTQYF
v_call: TRBV27; d_call: TRBD2; clone_size: .; j_call: TRBJ2-3; cdr3_nt: TGTGCCAGCAGTTCGACTAGCGGGGGGGGCGATACGCAGTATTTT; cdr3_aa: CASSSTSGGGDTQYF
v_call: TRBV2; d_call: .; clone_size: .; j_call: TRBJ2-1; cdr3_nt: TGTGCCAGCACCAACAGGCTCTACAATGAGCAGTTCTTC; cdr3_aa: CASTNRLYNEQFF
v_call: TRBV6-6; d_call: .; clone_size: once; j_call: TRBJ1-1; cdr3_nt: TGTGCCAGCAGTTACACAGCAGGCGGGTACACTGAAGCTTTCTTT; cdr3_aa: CASSYTAGGYTEAFF
v_call: TRBV6-1; d_call: TRBD2; clone_size: .; j_call: TRBJ2-3; cdr3_nt: TGTGCCAGCAGTGAAGTTGGGCGGGGGGGTCTCGGATTAGATACGCAGTATTTT; cdr3_aa: CASSEVGRGGLGLDTQYF
v_call: TRBV11-2; d_call: .; clone_size: .; j_call: TRBJ1-1; cdr3_nt: TGTGCCAGCAGCTTCGTGTTGGGCAGTGAAGCTTTCTTT; cdr3_aa: CASSFVLGSEAFF
v_call: TRBV19; d_call: TRBD1; clone_size: .; j_call: TRBJ1-5; cdr3_nt: TGTGCCAGTACCCACCGGGACAGATTTAGCAATCAGCCCCAGCATTTT; cdr3_aa: CASTHRDRFSNQPQHF
v_call: TRBV15; d_call: .; clone_size: .; j_call: TRBJ1-5; cdr3_nt: TGTGCCACCAGCAGAGATTATCAGCCCCAGCATTTT; cdr3_aa: CATSRDYQPQHF
v_call: TRBV7-2; d_call: TRBD1; clone_size: .; j_call: TRBJ1-2; cdr3_nt: TGTGCCAGCAGCTTGGGGGACAGACTAAACTATGGCTACACCTTC; cdr3_aa: CASSLGDRLNYGYTF
v_call: TRBV11-3; d_call: .; clone_size: .; j_call: TRBJ2-1; cdr3_nt: TGTGCCAGCAGCTTAGAAGGTTCTAATGAGCAGTTCTTC; cdr3_aa: CASSLEGSNEQFF
v_call: TRBV19; d_call: TRBD1; clone_size: .; j_call: TRBJ1-4; cdr3_nt: TGTGCCACCTTGGACAGGGCTAATGAAAAACTGTTTTTT; cdr3_aa: CATLDRANEKLFF